This TCR beta chain emerged from a study of T cells after posttransplantation cyclophosphamide. The study's findings and limits: TRB clonality was highly associated with recipient CMV seropositivity and reactivation. Donor-recipient repertoire similarity was low at 1-2 months, rising over year one. Skin or GI-infiltrating T cells shared few TRB sequences with blood.

On this clone: The antigen remains undetermined.

Repertoires were generated with immunoSEQ multiplex PCR, while TCRdb's copy carries only in-frame clones and drops some. This sample yields about 31,000 clones, of which around nine tenths are seen a single time; roughly 0.26% belongs to the top ten. Cells defined as naive were viable CD3+CD4+ or CD3+CD8+ and CCR7+CD45RA+CD45RO-CD95-CD27+CD28+. Germline CDR1 reads MNHEY; CDR2 reads SVGAGI. Trimming removed 0 bases from V and 3 bases from J, with 12 bases in between. This CDR3 has 15 residues. V gene TRBV6-5 combines with J gene TRBJ2-7, with D possibly TRBD1 on 6 matching bases. This sequence originates from an older woman in good health, CMV-negative, and a related stem cell transplant donor. The sample taken for sequencing was naive CD4+ T cells sorted from PBMCs. The CDR3 protein is CASSYSSADSYEQYF. DNA of the CDR3: TGTGCCAGCAGTTACTCGAGTGCGGACAGCTACGAGCAGTACTTC.